The 2 T cell receptor beta chains reported below all come from one sample, sequenced in a study of T-cell memory formation after mild COVID-19. TCRdb reprocessed the 5' RACE reads with MiXCR, giving one entry per CDR3 protein. The sample lists 210,000 or so distinct CDR3 sequences, roughly a tenth occurring once. Sequenced input: PBMCs or a T cell subset sorted from them (not recorded which). The receptors derive from a man younger than 35 who had mild COVID-19 (a few samples of this study predate the infection). Cell type and time point are not known.

This clonotype was detected only a few times. J is TRBJ2-2 and V is TRBV5-1; 10 nucleotides match TRBD1. Per the germline V gene, CDR1 is SGHRS and CDR2 is YFSETQ. This CDR3 has 15 residues. Germline trimming cut 4 bases from V and 3 bases from J; bases unmatched to any gene: 3. The CDR3 DNA sequence: TGCGCCAGCAGCCGAGGGACAGGGGACACCGGGGAGCTGTTTTTT. Its protein product is CASSRGTGDTGELFF.

This clonotype was observed many times. The DNA for the CDR3 is TGCGCCAGCAGCTTGGTTCCAGGGGGCGCGGGGTTGGCAGATACGCAGTATTTT. This encodes CASSLVPGGAGLADTQYF. V and J are TRBV5-1 and TRBJ2-3, with TRBD1 matching 8 bases. The CDR3 runs to 18 residues. Germline CDR1 is SGHRS and CDR2 is YFSETQ. J was trimmed by 4 bases and V by 0 bases; bases with no gene match: 13.